This T cell receptor beta chain emerged from a study of blood T cell repertoires in COVID-19. Trimming took 2 bases from V and 5 from J, leaving 5 bases between them. The germline V gene has CDR1 LGHDT and CDR2 YNNKEL (reference sequence). The CDR3 is 12 residues long. Authors' processing steps: How many nucleated cells were present was estimated from reference gene primer amplification. Assay used: immunoSEQ multiplex PCR; TCRdb lists only in-frame clones, some missing. V, J and clone size reflect that table, while D and trimming were determined from the DNA. The sample lists more than 200,000 clones, approximately 88% seen once, with around 30% in the top ten.

The clonotype comes from a man aged 35 to 55 with acute or convalescent COVID-19. The specimen sequenced was peripheral blood. The V gene is TRBV3-1 (or the pseudogene TRBV3-2), the J gene TRBJ2-3; D is unclear. The CDR3 here is CASSQQQDTQYF. CDR3 bases: TGTGCCAGCAGCCAACAACAAGATACGCAGTATTTT.